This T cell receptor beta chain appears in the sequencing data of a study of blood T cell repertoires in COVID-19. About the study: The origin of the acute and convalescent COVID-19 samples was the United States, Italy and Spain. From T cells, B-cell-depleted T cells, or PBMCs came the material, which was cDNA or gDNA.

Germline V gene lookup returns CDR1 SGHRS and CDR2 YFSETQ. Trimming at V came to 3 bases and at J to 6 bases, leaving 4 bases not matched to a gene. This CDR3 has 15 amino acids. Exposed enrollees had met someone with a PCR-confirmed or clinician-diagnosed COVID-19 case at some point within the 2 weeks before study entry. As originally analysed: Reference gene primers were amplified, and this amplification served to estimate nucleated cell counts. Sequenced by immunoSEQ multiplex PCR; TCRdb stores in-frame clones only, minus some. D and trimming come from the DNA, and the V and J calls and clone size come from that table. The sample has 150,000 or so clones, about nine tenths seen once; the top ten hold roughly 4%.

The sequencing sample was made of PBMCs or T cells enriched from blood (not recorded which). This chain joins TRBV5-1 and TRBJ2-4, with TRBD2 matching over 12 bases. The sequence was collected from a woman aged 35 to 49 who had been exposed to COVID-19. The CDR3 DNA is TGCGCCAGCAGCTGGACTAGCGGGGCAGGAAACATTCAGTACTTC. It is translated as CASSWTSGAGNIQYF. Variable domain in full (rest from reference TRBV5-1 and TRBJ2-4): KAGVTQTPRYLIKTRGQQVTLSCSPISGHRSVSWYQQTPGQGLQFLFEYFSETQRNKGNFPGRFSGRQFSNSRSEMNVSTLELGDSALYLCASSWTSGAGNIQYFGAGTRLSVL.